This section outlines one TCR beta chain sequence together with its context. Its antigen is undetermined. Priming with a constant-region primer yielded TCR beta cDNA from around 0.45 ug total RNA. Investigators got TCR beta libraries out of three nested multiplex PCR rounds, done with slightly modified ARM-PCR. TRBV1-TRBV30 forward primers and a C-beta reverse primer were used in the first two PCR rounds, which each ran for approximately 9 cycles. TCRdb reprocessed the multiplex PCR reads with MiXCR, giving one entry per CDR3 protein. The sample consists of hundreds of thousands of distinct CDR3 sequences, roughly 60% of them appearing once. This sample was included in a study of tumor-infiltrating lymphocytes in primary liver carcinoma. Study summary: Patients diagnosed with primary liver carcinoma received treatment through surgical resection. General study points: Lower overlap was observed for tumor-adjacent and tumor-blood pairs relative to tumor region pairs.

The CDR3 totals 14 residues. The V end was cut by 10 bases, the J end by 1 base, with 13 bases between. Alongside blood RNA obtained from unsorted whole blood, germline DNA was also extracted. The chain carries TRBV12-3 or TRBV12-4 and TRBJ2-2; TRBD1 or TRBD2 may be the D gene (5 bases each). Sample: peripheral blood. The sequence was obtained from a woman in her 30s with primary liver carcinoma and hepatitis B virus infection. The CDR3 loop is CATSRAENTGELFF. Here the CDR3 DNA reads TGTGCCACTAGCAGGGCAGAGAACACCGGGGAGCTGTTTTTT.